This T cell receptor (beta chain) originates from a study of control samples from healthy donors and cancer patients. In germline, CDR1 is SEHNR, CDR2 FQNEAQ (reference sequence). Trimming removed 3 bases at V and 4 bases at J, with 15 bases between. There are 16 residues in the CDR3. Sequencing used immunoSEQ multiplex PCR; TCRdb keeps in-frame clones, though not all of them. The sample holds roughly 92,000 clones; 86% are singletons and the top ten take around 1.3%. The clonotype originates from a woman aged 45-65 years in good health. The rearrangement joins TRBV7-9 to TRBJ1-4; TRBD1 might be the D (6 bases). The source material was blood. CDR3 sequence reads: CASSLGRGKGNEKLFF. The CDR3 region has the DNA TGTGCCAGCAGCTTGGGTAGGGGGAAAGGTAATGAAAAACTGTTTTTT. Using reference TRBV7-9 and TRBJ1-4 for the parts outside the CDR3, the full variable domain is DTGVSQNPRHKITKRGQNVTFRCDPISEHNRLYWYRQTLGQGPEFLTYFQNEAQLEKSRLLSDRFSAERPKGSFSTLEIQRTEQGDSAMYLCASSLGRGKGNEKLFFGSGTQLSVL.